Below, 2 T cell receptor beta chains from the same sample are listed, as sequenced in a study of cytomegalovirus exposure and HLA in healthy donors. PCR used 60 Vbeta primers and 13 Jbeta primers. Sequencing used immunoSEQ multiplex PCR; TCRdb keeps in-frame clones, though not all of them. The table lists about 140,000 clones, roughly 82% of them singletons, with around 7% in the top ten. The sequenced sample was PBMCs. The receptors here all came from a man aged 25 to 40 in good health and CMV-seronegative.

This clone has only one observation. The chain's CDR3 is CASSPETGLGTEAFF. Here the CDR3 DNA reads TGCGCCAGCAGCCCCGAGACAGGGTTGGGCACTGAAGCTTTCTTT. V gene TRBV5-1 combines with J gene TRBJ1-1, with 7 positions matching TRBD1. V lost 4 bases and J lost 4; bases outside the gene matches: 10. Germline assignment: CDR1 SGHRS and CDR2 YFSETQ. The CDR3 runs 15 residues.

In nucleotides, the CDR3 is TGTGCCAGCAGGAAAACGGGACACTTTAATGAAAAACTGTTTTTT. It encodes CASRKTGHFNEKLFF. The V gene is TRBV25-1, the J gene TRBJ1-4; D may be TRBD1 (6 bases). This CDR3 has 15 amino acids. Trimming left V 6 bases short and J 4 bases short, with 15 bases between. In germline, CDR1 is MGHDK, CDR2 SYGVNS.